The text below deals with one T cell receptor beta chain. The data stem from a study of blood T cell repertoires in COVID-19. Study-wide context: The United States, Italy and Spain supplied acute and convalescent COVID-19 samples.

With 5 bases removed from V and 5 bases from J, the gap between germline ends came to 9 bases. Germline V gene sequence: CDR1 SGHAT, CDR2 FQNNGV. The CDR3 extends over 13 amino acids. Clinical histories supplied by participants themselves formed the basis of cohort assignment. Clones were read by immunoSEQ multiplex PCR, and TCRdb kept only the in-frame ones, dropping some. This sample has about 140,000 clones, with around four fifths found just once. This chain connects TRBV11-2 to TRBJ1-4; D gene unclear. Specimen: PBMCs or T cells enriched from blood (not recorded which). The receptor was derived from a woman aged 40 to 49 who had recovered from COVID-19. This CDR3 is CASSRSRNEKLFF. The CDR3 coding sequence is TGTGCCAGCAGCCGGTCGAGGAATGAAAAACTGTTTTTT.